The present T cell receptor beta chain was sequenced within a study of blood T cells in healthy people across ages. For the second PCR, which ran for roughly 6 to 12 cycles, a sample-barcoded 5' primer and a J-beta primer mix were used. TCRdb passed the 5' RACE reads through MiXCR, listing each CDR3 protein once. The table has around 870,000 distinct CDR3 sequences, under 35% seen once; the top ten hold approximately 15%. Notes on this clonotype: Antigen: not known.

General observations from the study: Per million T cells, TCR beta diversity dropped about linearly as age rose.

This CDR3 is built from 14 residues. Trimming cost V 7 bases and J 5 bases; bases outside gene matches: 6. Per germline, CDR1 ENHRY and CDR2 SYGVKD. Sequencing was carried out using blood. This chain connects TRBV10-3 to TRBJ2-1, with 9 bases lining up with TRBD2. This receptor was obtained from an elderly woman in good health. In DNA form, the CDR3 reads TGTGCCATCACCGGGACTAGCCTCCACAATGAGCAGTTCTTC. Translated: CAITGTSLHNEQFF.